The 8 T cell receptor beta chains reported below all come from one sample, sequenced in a study of PD-L1 blockade in urothelial cancer. TCRdb's table, derived via immunoSEQ multiplex PCR, lists solely in-frame clones and lacks some. The sample has 40,000 to 45,000 clones, under 90% seen once; the top ten hold roughly 16%. Time point indicated: peripheral blood 6 weeks after treatment start. Material: PBMCs, obtained around atezolizumab (anti-PD-L1) treatment. Receptors originate from a man aged 55 to 70 with urothelial cancer.

The chain employs TRBV28 and TRBJ1-4; no firm D call. The V end lost 3 bases, the J end lost 7 bases, and 9 bases lay between the germline ends. The CDR3 is made up of 13 amino acids. The germline V gene encodes CDR1 MDHEN and CDR2 SYDVKM. This chain's CDR3 is CASSFHSGEKLFF. DNA for the CDR3: TGTGCCAGCAGTTTTCATAGCGGTGAAAAACTGTTTTTT.

This clone was detected only a few times. The chain is built from TRBV19 and TRBJ2-7; maybe TRBD2 (6 bases). V was trimmed by 4 bases and J by 1 base, leaving 14 bases between them. CDR1 and CDR2 (germline): LNHDA, SQIVND (reference sequence). This CDR3 spans 15 amino acids. The chain's CDR3 is CASSSSPGGSYEQYF. The CDR3 DNA reads as TGTGCCAGTAGTAGCAGCCCCGGGGGTTCCTACGAGCAGTACTTC.

This rearrangement joins TRBV5-1 to TRBJ1-2; TRBD1 might be the D (5 bases). V lost 5 bases and J 0 bases, leaving 14 bases between the germline ends. CDR1 and CDR2 from the germline V gene are SGHRS and YFSETQ. The CDR3 contains 15 residues. CDR3 in amino acids: CASRATDTANYGYTF. The DNA of the CDR3 is TGCGCCAGCAGAGCGACGGACACCGCTAACTATGGCTACACCTTC.

The CDR3 loop reads CASSQGYSSEGYTF. In DNA, the CDR3 is TGTGCCAGCAGCCAGGGGTACAGCTCTGAGGGCTACACCTTC. The chain employs TRBV13 and TRBJ1-2; D might be TRBD1 (6 bases). Germline V gene sequence: CDR1 PRHDT, CDR2 FYEKMQ (reference sequence). The CDR3 has 14 amino acids. The ends were cut back, 5 bases at V and 8 bases at J, with 18 bases in the middle.

The rearrangement uses TRBV4-1 and TRBJ1-6, with D possibly TRBD1 on 5 matching bases. CDR1 and CDR2 (germline): MGHRA, YSYEKL. Deletions cut 0 bases from V and 13 bases from J, with 19 bases between. The length of the CDR3 is 16 residues. This CDR3 reads CASSQDLSMGLRPLHF. CDR3 bases: TGCGCCAGCAGCCAAGATCTGTCGATGGGACTTCGGCCCCTCCACTTT.

The chain has TRBV5-1 and TRBJ1-1, with a weak D call TRBD1 (6 bases). Trimming removed 0 bases from V and 4 bases from J, with 10 bases in between. The CDR3 extends over 14 amino acids. The germline gives CDR1 SGHRS, CDR2 YFSETQ. Here the CDR3 DNA reads TGCGCCAGCAGCTTGGCCCCGACAGGCACTGAAGCTTTCTTT. Protein product: CASSLAPTGTEAFF.

This clone turned up a few times. The V call is TRBV9, the J call TRBJ1-5; no clear D gene. V was shortened by 1 base and J by 7 bases, with 12 bases between the two germline ends. Germline assignment: CDR1 SGDLS and CDR2 YYNGEE. This CDR3 comprises 14 residues. As DNA, the CDR3 is TGTGCCAGCAGCGTACCTGTGGGGAGGCAGCCCCAGCATTTT. Protein sequence: CASSVPVGRQPQHF. The whole variable domain, remainder taken from reference TRBV9 and TRBJ1-5, is DSGVTQTPKHLITATGQRVTLRCSPRSGDLSVYWYQQSLDQGLQFLIQYYNGEERAKGNILERFSAQQFPDLHSELNLSSLELGDSALYFCASSVPVGRQPQHFGDGTRLSIL.

This rearrangement joins TRBV7-9 to TRBJ2-5, with 9 bases identical to TRBD2. V lost 5 bases to trimming and J lost 2 bases; unmatched junction nucleotides: 9. The CDR3 is 16 amino acids. CDR1 and CDR2 from the germline V gene are SEHNR and FQNEAQ (reference sequence). CDR3 residues: CASSPPGGGAQETQYF. The CDR3 nucleotides read TGTGCCAGCAGCCCCCCAGGCGGGGGGGCTCAAGAGACCCAGTACTTC.